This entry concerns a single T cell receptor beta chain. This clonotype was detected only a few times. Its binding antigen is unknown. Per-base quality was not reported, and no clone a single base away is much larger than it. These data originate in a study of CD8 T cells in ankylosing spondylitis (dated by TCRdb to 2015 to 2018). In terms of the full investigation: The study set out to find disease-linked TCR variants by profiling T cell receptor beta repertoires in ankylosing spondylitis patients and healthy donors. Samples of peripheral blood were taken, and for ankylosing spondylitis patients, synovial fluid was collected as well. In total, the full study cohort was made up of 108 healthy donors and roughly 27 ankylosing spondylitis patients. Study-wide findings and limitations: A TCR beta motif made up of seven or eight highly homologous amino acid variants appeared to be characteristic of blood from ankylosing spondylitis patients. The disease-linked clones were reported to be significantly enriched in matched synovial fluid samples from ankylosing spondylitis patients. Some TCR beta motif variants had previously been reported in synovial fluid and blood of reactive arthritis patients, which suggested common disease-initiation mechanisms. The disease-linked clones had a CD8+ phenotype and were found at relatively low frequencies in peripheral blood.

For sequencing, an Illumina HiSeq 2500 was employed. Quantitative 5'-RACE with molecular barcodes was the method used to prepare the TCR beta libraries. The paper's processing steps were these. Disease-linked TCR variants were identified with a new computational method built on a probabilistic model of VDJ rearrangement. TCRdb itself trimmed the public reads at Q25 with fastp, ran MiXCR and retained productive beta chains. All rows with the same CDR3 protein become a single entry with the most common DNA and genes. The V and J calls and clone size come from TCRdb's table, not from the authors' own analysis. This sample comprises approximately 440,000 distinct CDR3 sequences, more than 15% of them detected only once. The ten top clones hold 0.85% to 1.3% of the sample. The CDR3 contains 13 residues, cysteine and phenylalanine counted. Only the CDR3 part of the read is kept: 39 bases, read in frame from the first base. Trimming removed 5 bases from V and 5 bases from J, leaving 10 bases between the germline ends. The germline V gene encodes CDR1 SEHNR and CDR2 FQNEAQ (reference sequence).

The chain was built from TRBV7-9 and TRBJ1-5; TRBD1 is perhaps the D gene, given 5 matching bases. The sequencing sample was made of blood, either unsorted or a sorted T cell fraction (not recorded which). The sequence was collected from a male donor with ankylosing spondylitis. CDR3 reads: CASSIGTHQPQHF. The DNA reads TGTGCCAGCAGCATTGGGACCCATCAGCCCCAGCATTTT. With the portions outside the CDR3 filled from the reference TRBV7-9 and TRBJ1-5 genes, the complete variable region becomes DTGVSQNPRHKITKRGQNVTFRCDPISEHNRLYWYRQTLGQGPEFLTYFQNEAQLEKSRLLSDRFSAERPKGSFSTLEIQRTEQGDSAMYLCASSIGTHQPQHFGDGTRLSIL.